This T cell receptor (beta chain) was observed in a study of T-cell memory formation after mild COVID-19. Study overall: Among the donors, TCR clusters were largely specific to each donor.

Germline-derived CDR1 and CDR2 are KGHDR and SFDVKD. This CDR3 is 17 amino acids long. V was pared by 2 bases and J by 4 bases, with 18 bases between. MiXCR, run by TCRdb on the 5' RACE reads, gives a single entry per CDR3 protein. The top ten clones hold approximately 50% of a sample with roughly 14,000 distinct CDR3 sequences, approximately 19% of them seen once. Findings of the study overall: Later expanders leaned toward CD4+, whereas clones contracting from day 15 to 85 were balanced CD4/CD8.

Of note for this clonotype: Antigen specificity is unknown.

The source material was PBMCs or a T cell subset sorted from them (not recorded which). The chain couples TRBV24-1 to TRBJ2-3; no definite D call. The sequence derives from an adult woman who had mild COVID-19 (a few samples of this study predate the infection). Cell type and time point are not known. The CDR3 DNA reads TGTGCCACCAGTGATTCCCGGACCAGGCCAGTGGCAGATACGCAGTATTTT. Its translation is CATSDSRTRPVADTQYF.